This T cell receptor beta chain originates from a study of cytomegalovirus exposure and HLA in healthy donors (dated by TCRdb to the late 2010s). Regarding the study in general: In an earlier analysis of about 560 of the donors, approximately 300 Gb of sequence data and 117 million unique TCR beta sequences from roughly 200 million T cells were reported. An earlier analysis of several hundred of the donors applied high-throughput TCR beta sequencing to assess whether each TCR beta V gene segment acted as functional or pseudogenic. In the later analysis, no new phenotypic data were used to find candidate immune exposures; instead, reliance was placed on TCR beta sequences and their occurrence across donors. Among 300 to 500 genotyped donors of the cohort, an average of roughly 230,000 unique TCR beta nucleotide sequences was sequenced per donor, of which about 19% were non-productive. Besides the first cohort of some 670 subjects, a separate validation cohort made up of over a hundred different subjects was used. Of the roughly 430 genotyped donors, about 80% fell in the genetic ancestry cluster associated with self-reported Caucasian donors. An early release covering roughly 640 HLA-typed donors comprised about 300 gigabases of sequencing data and roughly 85 million unique TCR sequences. A later analysis re-examined previously published TCR beta repertoires from more than 550 donors and added high-resolution HLA genotyping to investigate patterns of TCR occurrence. All discovery cohort repertoires had been generated using a single sequencing platform. A handful of DR-DQ haplotypes were handled as single units for association and clustering because linkage in the cohort was strong. Alongside the repertoire data, information on donor age, sex, ethnicity and CMV serostatus was compiled. Both class I and class II loci were covered by HLA typing, at four-digit resolution. The aim of the study was to test whether cataloging public T cell receptors could identify signatures of past pathogen exposure. To predict cytomegalovirus infection status, the study combined high-throughput TCR immunosequencing, statistical association of individual TCRs with disease status, and machine learning. Using immunosequencing, the study profiled T cell repertoires from fewer than 850 subjects and related those repertoires to cytomegalovirus serostatus. In a later genetic analysis, genome-wide SNP genotypes for 398 of the 666 donors were used, and that subset was treated as a discovery cohort. Typing coverage differed by locus: A, B, C, DRB1 and DQB1 were typed in roughly 629-640 donors, DQA1 in about 500, DPA1 in 606, and DPB1 in approximately 450.

Libraries were prepared through the immunoSEQ multiplex PCR assay. For the multiplex PCR, a mixture combining 60 forward primers for TCR Vbeta segments and 13 reverse primers for TCR Jbeta segments was used. The CDR3 region of rearranged TCR beta genes was amplified from genomic DNA by a multiplex PCR assay. On the Illumina HiSeq System, the amplified TCR beta libraries were sequenced as 87-base-pair reads. Per the source publication's procedure: Across the roughly 700 repertoires, a later analysis counted tens of millions of unique TCR beta chains, 9.5 million to 13 million of which were shared by at least two donors. A nearest-neighbor algorithm error-corrected the raw reads and collapsed the reads into unique sequences, merging closely related sequences to remove PCR and sequencing errors. V, D and J gene segments were assigned by aligning CDR3 sequences to IMGT reference sequences. For a sequence to be retained, a match of at least six nucleotides to both a V gene segment and a J gene segment was required. Rearrangements were called productive when the CDR3 lacked stop codons and stayed in frame with V and J; all others were non-productive. Following IMGT convention, CDR3 was defined as the stretch from the second conserved V-encoded cysteine to the conserved J-encoded phenylalanine. The earlier analysis of about 620 of the donors excluded sequences that lacked an unambiguous match to a single V gene segment. In an earlier analysis of about 590 of the donors, a V segment was called functional when productive rearrangements were above 56.7%, and segregating when the standard deviation between donors exceeded 5%. A statistical classification framework was built to diagnose cytomegalovirus status from the catalog of TCR beta chain sequences. V and J gene assignment, in a later analysis, came from comparing TCR nucleotide sequences with IMGT/GENE-DB human TR gene sequences. The TCRdist pipeline was used in a later analysis to assign CDR3 sequences and most-parsimonious VDJ recombination scenarios. In a later analysis, each TCR beta chain was defined by its CDR3 amino acid sequence together with its V-gene family, and reads without a unique V-gene family were excluded. To address suspected cross-contamination and a sequencing artifact, a later analysis removed under 600 highly shared, low-generation-probability nucleotide sequences. In a later analysis, a clonal expansion index was calculated for each public chain from normalized within-repertoire ranks of inferred template counts. In a later analysis, generation probabilities were computed using a VDJ recombination model fitted to out-of-frame rearrangements, and the results were checked against IGoR. A later analysis scored TCR-TCR, TCR-HLA and TCR-CMV co-occurrence with hypergeometric tests, applying a repertoire-size bias correction to TCR pairs. False discovery rates were estimated in a later analysis by permuting HLA or CMV assignments 20 times. In a later analysis, co-occurring TCRs were grouped with DBSCAN, and TCRdist sequence similarity was added when clustering was performed within HLA-allele-positive subsets. Co-occurrence clustering excluded repertoires with fewer than 30,000 or more than 120,000 public chains, plus five with anomalous nucleotide sharing. Entries here come from immuneACCESS through TCRdb and include only in-frame sequences with V and J called. Some clones fail to appear in such tables; in the studies checked, an unresolved V gene covers under half of the shortfall, and the cause of the remainder is unknown. The V and J calls and clone size are taken from that table; D and trimming were inferred from the DNA. Here the sample has 250,000 or so clones; roughly 91% occur a single time. The ten largest clones capture 1.7% of the sample.

The CDR1 and CDR2 encoded by the germline V gene are SGHRS and YFSETQ. The germline ends are 6 bases apart after V is trimmed by 0 bases and J by 6 bases. The CDR3 contains 13 residues, cysteine and phenylalanine counted. Left in the record is the CDR3 DNA by itself, 39 bases read in frame from the first base. Notes on this clone: This receptor's antigen is unknown. No base-level quality is on record; no much larger clone is a single base apart.

The cohort consisted of approximately 670 healthy bone marrow donors. Cohort members were all nominally healthy when sampled, although unrecorded immune exposures were likely present. The donor was CMV seronegative and belonged to the group of 380 or so seronegative cohort members. A peripheral blood sample was collected from each donor, and TCR beta sequencing was performed on peripheral blood mononuclear cells. Genomic DNA was extracted from the blood cell samples with the Qiagen DNeasy Blood Extraction Kit. Study-wide conclusions, independent of this receptor: A later analysis found that TCR association rates varied across HLA loci, with DRB1 alleles showing the most associated TCRs and HLA-C alleles the fewest. A later genetic analysis reported fewer N-insertions in productive TCRs among donors in an Asian-associated ancestry cluster than the roughly 650-donor mean. The sequencing pipeline was judged likely to have produced a cluster of highly shared sequence variants as a technical artifact. In both the original and validation cohorts, the classifier was reported to diagnose cytomegalovirus status with high specificity and sensitivity. Only TCR beta chains were sequenced in this cohort, and the absence of alpha or paired-chain data limited detectable features. Correlated functional status among segregating V segments might be attributable to linkage disequilibrium, but an unknown experimental factor could not be ruled out. A few of the identified cytomegalovirus-associated TCR beta chains were confirmed in vitro to be specific for cytomegalovirus antigens. About 17 rarely observed V segments, including chromosome 9 orphons, were excluded from the earlier analysis of several hundred of the donors because counts were too low. A further reported finding was that TCR beta sequences accurately predicted the HLA-A and HLA-B alleles for most subjects in the first cohort. The 87-base-pair reads could not distinguish some IMGT-functional V segments, including TRBV6-2 and TRBV6-3, so those segments were excluded. Because some donors lacked HLA typing at each locus, the association tests relied only on the typed subset. While some public TCRs were present in many individuals, most TCR sequences turned up only very rarely across donors. In an earlier analysis of 587 of the donors, most TCR beta V segments appeared in productive rearrangements about 87% or about 30% of the time, broadly matching IMGT annotations. Most CMV-associated TCR beta chains appeared to be HLA-restricted in a later analysis, and the HLA associations seemed to be driven largely by CMV exposure. Strong co-occurrence of HLA alleles, especially DR and DQ, made assigning TCR associations to individual alleles difficult. Sequencing depth was assumed to be roughly uniform across donors in the presence/absence analyses, though that assumption may not hold. According to a later analysis, parvovirus B19, influenza, CMV and Epstein-Barr virus appeared linked to several top co-occurrence clusters. In the study, some 180 TCR beta chains were listed as associated with cytomegalovirus. A later genetic analysis associated a missense DCLRE1C variant with V-gene and J-gene trimming of TCR beta chains, and an independent cohort replicated the association. Immune exposure information for the cohort was limited to CMV serostatus. The authors suggested that the approach could potentially be extended to other disease states and immunological phenotypes. A later analysis associated about 16,000 TCR beta sequences with specific HLA alleles at a false discovery rate of 0.05. Compared with equally common non-associated chains, HLA-associated TCR beta chains in a later analysis were more clonally expanded and had lower generation probabilities.

This TCR came from a girl aged 2-15 years in good health and CMV-seronegative. Sequencing was carried out using PBMCs. The rearranged chain carries TRBV5-1 and TRBJ2-2; matching of 5 bases hints at TRBD1 as the D gene. The CDR3 in this case is CASSLEGAGELFF. The nucleotide sequence reads as follows: TGCGCCAGCAGCTTGGAAGGGGCCGGGGAGCTGTTTTTT.